Following are 27 T cell receptor beta chains from one sample sequenced in a study of glioma-infiltrating T cells. Amplification of TCR alpha and beta CDR3 regions from RNA used iRepertoire nested multiplex PCR. TCRdb independently ran MiXCR on the multiplex PCR reads; one entry per CDR3 protein. The table records about 410,000 distinct CDR3 sequences, more than 35% of them present only once. The sample taken for sequencing was glioma tissue, nonneoplastic brain tissue, or PBMCs (not recorded which). The receptors were gathered from a human donor with low-grade glioma or glioblastoma, undergoing nonglioma brain surgery, or in good health (not recorded which).

Many counts were recorded for this clonotype. The CDR3 protein is CASSLVPVPTGPNTEAFF. The CDR3 coding sequence is TGTGCCAGCAGCTTAGTGCCGGTCCCGACAGGCCCGAACACTGAAGCTTTCTTT. The gene calls are TRBV7-2 and TRBJ1-1, with D perhaps matching TRBD1 (6 bases). The CDR3 totals 18 residues. The germline gives CDR1 SGHTA, CDR2 FQGNSA. Between the trimmed V and J ends, which lost 1 base and 1 base, there was a span of 19 bases.

The chain uses TRBV7-2 and TRBJ1-3; D unclear. CDR1 SGHTA and CDR2 FQGNSA come from the germline V gene. The V end was cut by 6 bases, the J end by 0 bases, with 12 bases between. The CDR3 has 15 amino acids. In DNA, the CDR3 is TGTGCCAGCAGTAGGGAGCCCATCTCTGGAAACACCATATATTTT. Its translation: CASSREPISGNTIYF.

This clonotype was counted ten times or more. This chain connects TRBV6-2 or TRBV6-3 to TRBJ2-7; TRBD2 matches at 8 bases. After removal of 4 bases from V and 6 bases from J, the junction contained 11 bases not matched to a gene. This CDR3 has 15 amino acids. Germline assignment: CDR1 MNHEY and CDR2 SVGEGT. The CDR3 nucleotides read TGTGCCAGCAGTTTCACCGGGCGGGAGGTAGGCGAGCAGTACTTC. It is translated as CASSFTGREVGEQYF.

A note on this clonotype: With a much larger clone just one base away, this may be a read error. J is TRBJ2-1 and V is TRBV6-1, with TRBD2 matching over 8 bases. Per germline, CDR1 MNHNS and CDR2 SASEGT. The ends lost 8 bases at V and 6 bases at J; junction bases unmatched: 9. The CDR3 length is 14 residues. The CDR3 DNA sequence: TGTGCCAGCTCGGGAATAGCGGGACTCAATGAGCAGTTCTTC. Translated, it gives CASSGIAGLNEQFF.

Comment on this clonotype: This could be a read error, since a much larger clone is one nucleotide away. V and J are TRBV25-1 and TRBJ2-5; no clear D gene. TRBJ2-7 matches the DNA end more closely, so the J call is doubtful. The CDR3 extends over 16 amino acids. The germline V gene encodes CDR1 MGHDK and CDR2 SYGVNS. The CDR3 DNA reads TGTGCCAGCAGTGAATGGCCCCTGAACGTAGGTTACGAGCAGTACTTC. Amino acids: CASSEWPLNVGYEQYF.

This sequence joins TRBV6-8 and TRBJ2-1, with TRBD2 identical over 10 bases. This CDR3 is built from 16 residues. J was trimmed by 9 bases and V by 5 bases; bases with no gene match: 13. Looked up from germline, CDR1 is MNHGY and CDR2 is SAAAGT. As DNA, the CDR3 is TGTGCCAGCAGTAATCTAGCGGGAGCCGCCTACGGTGAGCAGTTCTTC. Residues: CASSNLAGAAYGEQFF.

This chain's CDR3 is CASRWTSEYEQYF. The CDR3 DNA follows: TGTGCCAGCAGATGGACTAGCGAGTACGAGCAGTACTTC. This rearrangement joins TRBV6-2 or TRBV6-3 to TRBJ2-7; 9 nucleotides line up with TRBD2. The J segment lost 4 bases and the V segment lost 6 bases, leaving 4 bases of the junction unmatched. The CDR3 has 13 amino acids. Germline loops: CDR1 MNHEY, CDR2 SVGEGT.

This clonotype was detected ten times or more. The V and J genes are TRBV15 and TRBJ1-4; no clear D gene. The CDR3 is 13 amino acids. Between the trimmed V and J ends, which lost 0 bases and 7 bases, there was a span of 6 bases. The germline gives CDR1 LNHNV, CDR2 YYDKDF (reference sequence). The CDR3: CATSRDLSEKLFF. The CDR3 DNA is TGTGCCACCAGCAGAGATCTGAGTGAAAAACTGTTTTTT. Using reference TRBV15 and TRBJ1-4 for the parts outside the CDR3, the full variable domain is DAMVIQNPRYQVTQFGKPVTLSCSQTLNHNVMYWYQQKSSQAPKLLFHYYDKDFNNEADTPDNFQSRRPNTSFCFLDIRSPGLGDTAMYLCATSRDLSEKLFFGSGTQLSVL.

The chain has TRBV10-3 and TRBJ2-1; D is possibly TRBD2 (6 bases). The CDR3 has 15 residues. Germline lookup yields CDR1 ENHRY and CDR2 SYGVKD. V lost 3 bases and J 4 bases, leaving 13 bases between the germline ends. CDR3 nucleotide sequence: TGTGCCATCAGTGATCCCGGGAGTGAGTACAATGAGCAGTTCTTC. Protein sequence: CAISDPGSEYNEQFF.

A few counts support this clonotype. This chain uses TRBV4-1 with TRBJ2-7, with D possibly TRBD1 on 5 matching bases. The CDR3 extends over 17 amino acids. Trimming shortened V by 2 bases and J by 9 bases, and 26 bases separated the two germline ends. Germline V gene sequence: CDR1 MGHRA, CDR2 YSYEKL. The chain's CDR3 is CASSQMGGDSSPTGQYF. The CDR3 coding sequence is TGCGCCAGCAGCCAAATGGGCGGAGACAGCTCCCCTACGGGGCAGTACTTC.

The rearrangement links TRBV24-1 to TRBJ2-3, with D uncertain. The CDR3 is 14 amino acids. Per germline, CDR1 KGHDR and CDR2 SFDVKD. V shed 4 bases and J shed 6 bases, with 13 bases lying between them. This chain's CDR3 is CATSESGGSDTQYF. The DNA of the CDR3 is TGTGCCACCAGTGAGTCCGGTGGGTCGGATACGCAGTATTTT.

This clonotype was observed many times. The chain is built from TRBV28 and TRBJ1-2; 12 bases line up with TRBD1. Trimming cost V 5 bases and J 8 bases; bases outside gene matches: 9. The CDR3 is 15 amino acids. CDR1 and CDR2 (germline): MDHEN, SYDVKM. The CDR3 nucleotides are TGTGCCAGCAGTCAGGGACAGGGGGCGGTGAGGGGCTACACCTTC. Amino acid sequence: CASSQGQGAVRGYTF.

V gene TRBV7-2 combines with J gene TRBJ2-5, with D tentatively TRBD1 (5 bases). The V end was cut by 7 bases, the J end by 2 bases, with 11 bases between. The germline gives CDR1 SGHTA, CDR2 FQGNSA. This CDR3 has 13 amino acids. Here the CDR3 reads CASIQQVQETQYF. CDR3 nucleotides: TGTGCCAGCATCCAACAGGTACAAGAGACCCAGTACTTC.

The table lists this clonotype with many counts. This chain links TRBV27 with TRBJ2-7; possibly TRBD1 for D (6 bases). This CDR3 has 14 amino acids. V dropped 3 bases and J dropped 2 bases, with 11 bases sitting between them. CDR1 is MNHEY, CDR2 SMNVEV, per germline (reference sequence). Here the CDR3 reads CASSFSTGPYEQYF. In DNA, the CDR3 is TGTGCCAGCAGTTTCTCTACAGGGCCCTACGAGCAGTACTTC.

This clonotype was recorded many times. V usage is TRBV6-1 and J usage is TRBJ1-1, with D tentatively TRBD1 (5 bases). V was cut by 5 bases and J by 11 bases, with 18 bases left in between. The CDR3 has 13 residues. The germline CDR1 and CDR2 sequences are MNHNS and SASEGT. Here the CDR3 DNA reads TGTGCCAGCAGTTTCGGGACCGGTTTCATCGCTTTCTTT. It codes for CASSFGTGFIAFF.

The table lists this clonotype with a few counts. The chain has TRBV7-9 and TRBJ1-6; D gene unclear. V lost 2 bases and J 10 bases, leaving 15 bases between the germline ends. This CDR3 has 15 residues. Germline CDR1 reads SEHNR; CDR2 reads FQNEAQ (reference sequence). CDR3 bases: TGTGCCAGCAGCTTAAGTATGCTTCAGGACTCACCCCTCCACTTT. It codes for CASSLSMLQDSPLHF.

In the case of this clonotype: Possible read error: a much larger clone is one base away. The chain links TRBV27 to TRBJ2-1, with D possibly being TRBD2 (6 bases). The V gene's germline CDR1 is MNHEY and CDR2 SMNVEV (reference sequence). The CDR3 runs to 16 residues. CDR3 sequence reads: CGSSSGGLSSYNEQFF. Here the CDR3 DNA reads TGTGGCAGCAGTTCCGGGGGATTAAGCTCCTACAATGAGCAGTTCTTC.

The chain uses TRBV20-1 and TRBJ1-6; D remains unclear. Germline CDR1 reads DFQATT; CDR2 reads SNEGSKA (reference sequence). Trimming pared 0 bases from V and 8 bases from J, leaving 11 bases between. CDR3 length: 14 residues. CDR3 loop: CSARDMVWDSPLHF. CDR3 bases: TGCAGTGCTAGAGATATGGTGTGGGATTCACCCCTCCACTTT.

This clonotype was found a few times. The V gene is TRBV6-5, the J gene TRBJ2-1, with D tentatively TRBD1 (6 bases). The CDR3 has 15 amino acids. Germline CDR1 is MNHEY and CDR2 is SVGAGI. V gave up 2 bases and J gave up 1 base, with 9 bases separating them. The CDR3 protein is CASSYQDRSYNEQFF. CDR3 nucleotides: TGTGCCAGCAGTTACCAAGACAGGTCCTACAATGAGCAGTTCTTC.

In this sample, this clonotype turned up many times. The genes are TRBV28 and TRBJ1-5, with D uncertain. The CDR3 extends over 14 amino acids. Per germline, CDR1 MDHEN and CDR2 SYDVKM. V lost 3 bases, J lost 3 bases, and 9 bases lay in between. CDR3 amino acids: CASSFLTDNQPQHF. In DNA form, the CDR3 reads TGTGCCAGCAGTTTTTTGACGGACAATCAGCCCCAGCATTTT.

As concerns this clonotype: At one boundary the junction diverges from the germline segment, which might be a read error. The V gene is TRBV6-1, the J gene TRBJ1-5, with D possibly being TRBD1 (5 bases). This CDR3 comprises 15 residues. The germline V gene encodes CDR1 MNHNS and CDR2 SASEGT. The CDR3 DNA reads TGTGCCAGCCACAAGGGGCGACCTCCCGGTCAGCTCCAGCATTTT. Protein sequence: CASHKGRPPGQLQHF.

The genes are TRBV29-1 and TRBJ2-1; a weak D match, TRBD2 (5 bases). Germline V lookup: CDR1 SQVTM, CDR2 ANQGSEA. This CDR3 has 15 residues. V was pared by 4 bases and J by 2 bases, with 15 bases between. CDR3 sequence reads: CSVGFLAATYNEQFF. Here the CDR3 DNA reads TGCAGCGTTGGGTTTCTAGCTGCAACCTACAATGAGCAGTTCTTC.

Of note for this clonotype: Mismatch with germline at one junction end may stem from a read error. This chain connects TRBV4-1 to TRBJ1-1; D is perhaps TRBD1 (5 bases). Germline values: CDR1 MGHRA, CDR2 YSYEKL. CDR3 length: 14 residues. CDR3 loop: CVSSQVGGNTEAFF. The CDR3 nucleotides are TGCGTCAGCAGCCAAGTGGGGGGTAACACTGAAGCTTTCTTT.

This clonotype has just a few counts. The DNA of the CDR3 is TGTGCCAGCAGTCGGAATTTGTACGAGCAGTACTTC. This encodes CASSRNLYEQYF. V is TRBV12-3 or TRBV12-4 and J is TRBJ2-7; D call uncertain. The CDR3 runs to 12 residues. The germline V and J ends were trimmed by 5 bases and 4 bases, with 9 bases remaining between them.

For this clonotype: This may come from a read error, since a much larger clone is one base off. The V and J genes are TRBV20-1 and TRBJ2-3; 8 bases are shared with TRBD2. This CDR3 comprises 15 residues. From germline, CDR1 is DFQATT and CDR2 SNEGSKA (reference sequence). CDR3 loop: CSAREPLADTDTRYF. CDR3 nucleotide sequence: TGCAGTGCTAGAGAACCACTAGCGGACACAGATACGCGGTATTTT.

This clonotype occurred a few times. The chain has TRBV7-2 and TRBJ1-1; D remains unclear. Germline values: CDR1 SGHTA, CDR2 FQGNSA. The CDR3 runs 17 residues. V gave up 4 bases and J gave up 0 bases, with 18 bases separating them. As DNA, the CDR3 is TGTGCCAGCAGCTCACTTTGGGCCCGCGTGGTGAACACTGAAGCTTTCTTT. Its translation is CASSSLWARVVNTEAFF.

This chain connects TRBV5-5 to TRBJ1-5; the match to TRBD1 covers 10 bases. V lost 4 bases to trimming and J lost 2 bases; unmatched junction nucleotides: 9. Germline values: CDR1 SGHKS, CDR2 YYEKEE (reference sequence). This CDR3 comprises 17 residues. Here the CDR3 DNA reads TGTGCCAGCAGCCCAGGAGACAGGGGGCGAGGCAATCAGCCCCAGCATTTT. Its protein is CASSPGDRGRGNQPQHF.